The following is a T cell receptor (beta chain) sequence with its context. Alongside a J-beta primer mix, a sample-barcoded 5' primer served in a second PCR lasting about 7 to 11 cycles. Via MiXCR, TCRdb re-called the 5' RACE reads, giving one row per CDR3 protein. The data show about 780,000 distinct CDR3 sequences, about 47% seen once. This sample is drawn from a study of blood T cells in healthy people across ages. This receptor was taken from a man older than 75 in good health. Sequenced sample: blood.

CDR3 DNA: TGTGCCAGCAGCCAAGGAGGGAGCAAACCCTACAATGAGCAGTTCTTC. Translated, it gives CASSQGGSKPYNEQFF. The chain has TRBV3-1 and TRBJ2-1, with a weak D call TRBD2 (5 bases). Germline V gene sequence: CDR1 LGHDT, CDR2 YNNKEL (reference sequence). V lost 1 base to trimming and J lost 2 bases, with 12 bases between them. This CDR3 spans 16 amino acids.